This record looks at one T cell receptor (beta chain) sequence and its context. The sample carries other DNA sequences with the same CDR3. Sequencing was performed with immunoSEQ multiplex PCR; in TCRdb, only in-frame clones are kept and a portion is missing. In the table there are about 280,000 clones, approximately 86% of which are singletons. These data belong to a study of blood T cell repertoires in COVID-19. There are 14 residues in the CDR3. Deletions cut 0 bases from V and 2 bases from J, with 9 bases between. Germline lookup yields CDR1 SGDLS and CDR2 YYNGEE. Study members were between roughly 18 and 100 years old and lived in fewer than 30 US regions. Cohort 3 recovered donors had two negative PCRs, clearance, or symptom resolution.

The TCR originated in a woman aged 25-40 years who had recovered from COVID-19. The sample comprised PBMCs or T cells enriched from blood (not recorded which). The V gene is TRBV9, the J gene TRBJ2-7, with D possibly matching TRBD2 (6 bases). CDR3 coding DNA: TGTGCCAGCAGCGTAGATGGGAGGACCTACGAGCAGTACTTC. Translating gives CASSVDGRTYEQYF.